Shown below are 15 T cell receptor beta chains from a single sample sequenced in a study of blood T cell repertoires in COVID-19. Sequencing used immunoSEQ multiplex PCR; TCRdb keeps in-frame clones, though not all of them. The data show about 130,000 clones, about 81% seen once. Sequences were obtained from peripheral blood. Every receptor here comes from a young man with COVID-19, enrolled during active disease.

J is TRBJ1-6 and V is TRBV5-6; possibly TRBD1 for D (6 bases). Per the germline V gene, CDR1 is SGHDT and CDR2 is YYEEEE. The CDR3 has 14 amino acids. Between the trimmed V and J ends, which lost 0 bases and 10 bases, there was a span of 11 bases. The CDR3 DNA follows: TGTGCCAGCAGCTTGGGTGGTAGGGGGTCACCCCTCCACTTT. Translation: CASSLGGRGSPLHF. Combining the CDR3 with reference TRBV5-6 and TRBJ1-6 gives the whole variable domain DAGVTQSPTHLIKTRGQQVTLRCSPKSGHDTVSWYQQALGQGPQFIFQYYEEEERQRGNFPDRFSGHQFPNYSSELNVNALLLGDSALYLCASSLGGRGSPLHFGNGTRLTVT.

J is TRBJ1-4 and V is TRBV7-9; weak D call: TRBD1 (5 bases). V lost 5 bases to trimming and J lost 3 bases, with 19 bases between them. CDR1 is SEHNR and CDR2 is FQNEAQ in the germline V gene (reference sequence). This CDR3 contains 17 residues. The CDR3, as DNA: TGTGCCAGCAGCGGAGGGCGGGATCAGGGTGCTAATGAAAAACTGTTTTTT. It is translated as CASSGGRDQGANEKLFF.

A few counts support this clone. This rearrangement joins TRBV10-1 to TRBJ1-1; D might be TRBD1 (6 bases). V lost 0 bases and J 3 bases, leaving 11 bases between the germline ends. Germline V CDR1 and CDR2: WNHNN, SYGVQD (reference sequence). The CDR3 covers 15 residues. CDR3 loop: CASSESTGRDTEAFF. In DNA form, the CDR3 reads TGCGCCAGCAGTGAGTCGACAGGTCGGGACACTGAAGCTTTCTTT.

The chain joins TRBV6-5 to TRBJ1-5; maybe TRBD1 (6 bases). V lost 5 bases to trimming and J lost 1 base, with 6 bases between them. The CDR3 is 13 residues long. The germline V gene encodes CDR1 MNHEY and CDR2 SVGAGI. The CDR3 loop reads CASSQGSNQPQHF. The CDR3 DNA reads TGTGCCAGCAGTCAGGGGAGCAATCAGCCCCAGCATTTT.

This clone was counted between two and nine times. The sample holds other DNA sequences that translate to the same CDR3. This rearrangement joins TRBV3-1 (or the pseudogene TRBV3-2) to TRBJ2-3, with D possibly being TRBD2 (6 bases). Trimming stripped 4 bases from V and 0 bases from J, with 11 bases between. This CDR3 comprises 15 residues. The germline V gene encodes CDR1 LGHDT and CDR2 YNNKEL (reference sequence). For the CDR3, the DNA is TGTGCCAGCAGCCCCACCGGGACTAGCACAGATACGCAGTATTTT. Residues: CASSPTGTSTDTQYF.

The genes are TRBV9 and TRBJ1-4, with D hard to call. The CDR3 loop spans 15 amino acids. Germline CDR1 SGDLS, CDR2 YYNGEE. Trimming cost V 4 bases and J 7 bases, with 17 bases left between them. CDR3 DNA sequence: TGTGCCAGCAGCCCCTCGAGAGGCGGTTTTGAAAAACTGTTTTTT. Translated, it gives CASSPSRGGFEKLFF.

CDR3 protein: CASSELAGGLETQYF. The CDR3 DNA follows: TGTGCCAGCAGTGAACTAGCGGGAGGGCTGGAGACCCAGTACTTC. V usage is TRBV6-1 and J usage is TRBJ2-5, with 12 bases aligning to TRBD2. Germline V gene data show CDR1 as MNHNS and CDR2 as SASEGT. This CDR3 has 15 amino acids. Trimming took 2 bases from V and 5 from J; bases not matched to a gene: 3.

The chain recombines TRBV4-1 with TRBJ2-7, with D possibly being TRBD1 (6 bases). V lost 4 bases to trimming and J lost 0 bases, with 7 bases between them. From germline, CDR1 is MGHRA and CDR2 YSYEKL. There are 13 residues in the CDR3. The CDR3 loop reads CASSRTDSYEQYF. The CDR3 DNA is TGCGCCAGCAGCCGGACAGACTCCTACGAGCAGTACTTC.

This chain uses TRBV29-1 with TRBJ1-2; unclear D gene. Germline V lookup: CDR1 SQVTM, CDR2 ANQGSEA. Between the trimmed V and J ends, which lost 3 bases and 4 bases, there was a span of 9 bases. The CDR3 totals 12 residues. The CDR3 bases are TGCAGCGTTGATAAACACCTCTATGGCTACACCTTC. As protein: CSVDKHLYGYTF.

V gene TRBV10-3 combines with J gene TRBJ2-5, with 7 bases identical to TRBD1. Germline loops: CDR1 ENHRY, CDR2 SYGVKD. CDR3 size: 12 residues. With 7 bases clipped from V and 3 bases from J, the junction kept 2 bases outside the gene matches. The CDR3 coding sequence is TGTGCCATCAAAGACAGGGAAGAGACCCAGTACTTC. Translating gives CAIKDREETQYF.

The V and J genes are TRBV30 and TRBJ2-5; D possibly corresponds to TRBD1 (5 bases). With 1 base removed from V and 5 bases from J, the gap between germline ends came to 11 bases. The CDR3 loop spans 13 amino acids. CDR1 GTSNPN and CDR2 SVGIG come from the germline V gene (reference sequence). CDR3 bases: TGTGCCTGGAGTGGGGTTGGGGCTGAGACCCAGTACTTC. Amino acids: CAWSGVGAETQYF.

The chain is built from TRBV4-1 and TRBJ2-1; D might be TRBD2 (5 bases). CDR3 size: 17 residues. V gave up 3 bases and J gave up 0 bases, with 15 bases separating them. CDR1 is MGHRA and CDR2 is YSYEKL in the germline V gene. DNA for the CDR3: TGCGCCAGCAGCCAGGGCTCCGGGGTAATCTCCTACAATGAGCAGTTCTTC. As protein: CASSQGSGVISYNEQFF.

This chain links TRBV25-1 with TRBJ1-1; D gene unclear. Trimming took 7 bases from V and 1 from J, leaving 10 bases between them. CDR1 and CDR2 (germline): MGHDK, SYGVNS. This CDR3 spans 13 amino acids. CDR3 region: CASITRENTEAFF. The CDR3 DNA reads TGTGCCAGCATTACGAGAGAGAACACTGAAGCTTTCTTT.

V usage is TRBV5-4 and J usage is TRBJ1-2; D may be TRBD1 (6 bases). V shed 4 bases and J shed 8 bases, with 12 bases lying between them. Germline CDR1 SGHNT, CDR2 YYREEE (reference sequence). The length of the CDR3 is 12 residues. The chain's CDR3 is CASSGYREGYTF. DNA of the CDR3: TGTGCCAGCAGCGGCTACAGGGAAGGCTACACCTTC.

V is TRBV4-1 and J is TRBJ2-1, with D perhaps matching TRBD2 (6 bases). Trimming shortened V by 0 bases and J by 4 bases, and 13 bases separated the two germline ends. The CDR3 runs 16 residues. Germline CDR1 is MGHRA and CDR2 is YSYEKL. The DNA for the CDR3 is TGCGCCAGCAGCCAAGAAACGGGAGTGCGATACAATGAGCAGTTCTTC. Translating it yields CASSQETGVRYNEQFF.